The table lists the clone carrying this T cell receptor beta chain with a few counts. Its cognate antigen is unknown. The data derive from a study of response to subunit inactivated influenza vaccine. Study-level points and caveats: The study's authors posited that every seasonal influenza vaccination enlists few new T cells.

The CDR3 length is 16 residues. V lost 0 bases, J lost 2 bases, and 12 bases lay in between. In germline, CDR1 is LNHNV, CDR2 YYDKDF (reference sequence). TCRdb used MiXCR to reprocess the RT-PCR reads, holding one entry per CDR3 protein. The repertoire holds about 500,000 distinct CDR3 sequences, with about 7.2% as singletons. The gene calls are TRBV15 and TRBJ2-3; TRBD1 is a possible D gene (5 bases). The sequence was collected from a man between 45 and 75 years old who received an inactivated influenza vaccine. The sample in question was PBMCs from blood, obtained about 24 months after vaccination. The CDR3 DNA is TGTGCCACCAGCAGAGATCTAGGGGCGGCCACAGATACGCAGTATTTT. Encoded protein: CATSRDLGAATDTQYF. The whole variable domain, filled in from reference TRBV15 and TRBJ2-3, reads DAMVIQNPRYQVTQFGKPVTLSCSQTLNHNVMYWYQQKSSQAPKLLFHYYDKDFNNEADTPDNFQSRRPNTSFCFLDIRSPGLGDTAMYLCATSRDLGAATDTQYFGPGTRLTVL.